These T cell receptor beta chains were read from a single sample in a study of CD8 T cells in ankylosing spondylitis. TCRdb re-called the 5' RACE reads with MiXCR, one entry per CDR3 protein. The top ten hold about 0.94% of the sample, which has about 440,000 distinct CDR3 sequences, 17% seen once. Sample: blood, either unsorted or a sorted T cell fraction (not recorded which). These receptor sequences come from a male donor with ankylosing spondylitis. Each CDR3 is given with its conserved first and last residue. D genes are given only for firm matches. Some rows mark clone size as missing; the rest say once, few, many or name a class of expanded clone.

cdr3_aa cdr3_nt d_call v_call clone_size j_call
CASSLAGTSGVRGRTQYF TGCGCCAGCAGCTTGGCCGGGACTAGCGGGGTCCGAGGCCGGACCCAGTACTTC TRBD2 TRBV5-1 - TRBJ2-5
CSVEGEGREKLFF TGCAGCGTCGAGGGTGAGGGGCGGGAAAAACTGTTTTTT - TRBV29-1 - TRBJ1-4
CASSYSGTSGSSYNEQFF TGTGCCAGCAGTTACTCAGGGACTAGCGGGAGTTCTTACAATGAGCAGTTCTTC TRBD2 TRBV6-5 few TRBJ2-1
CASSYLWAGQRYNEQFF TGTGCCAGCAGTTACCTTTGGGCCGGACAGCGCTACAATGAGCAGTTCTTC - TRBV6-5 - TRBJ2-1
CASSPTGTTGELFF TGTGCCAGCAGTCCCACAGGCACCACCGGGGAGCTGTTTTTT - TRBV12-3/TRBV12-4 few TRBJ2-2
CSVLHYSDGELFF TGCAGCGTTCTTCATTACTCAGACGGGGAGCTGTTTTTT - TRBV29-1 many TRBJ2-2
CASSLRQGESGELFF TGTGCCAGCAGCTTAAGACAGGGGGAATCCGGGGAGCTGTTTTTT TRBD1 TRBV7-3 - TRBJ2-2
CASSWGPGQSYEQYF TGCGCCAGCAGCTGGGGCCCGGGACAATCCTACGAGCAGTACTTC - TRBV5-1 few TRBJ2-7
CASSSGEGNQPQHF TGTGCCAGCAGTTCGGGCGAGGGCAATCAGCCCCAGCATTTT - TRBV6-5 - TRBJ1-5
CASSPSGRAGNEQFF TGTGCCAGCAGCCCTAGCGGGAGGGCAGGCAATGAGCAGTTCTTC TRBD2 TRBV6-2/TRBV6-3 few TRBJ2-1
CASSYRVLDYGYTF TGTGCCAGCAGTTACAGGGTGCTAGACTATGGCTACACCTTC - TRBV7-2 - TRBJ1-2
CATNQVGHRDEQFF TGTGCCACGAACCAGGTAGGGCACCGAGATGAGCAGTTCTTC - TRBV10-3 few TRBJ2-1
CASSPQGTRNTGELFF TGTGCCAGCAGCCCACAAGGGACTAGAAACACCGGGGAGCTGTTTTTT TRBD2 TRBV7-2 - TRBJ2-2
CASSISSPTDTQYF TGTGCCAGCAGTATAAGTTCCCCCACAGATACGCAGTATTTT - TRBV12-3/TRBV12-4 few TRBJ2-3
CASSQVGGLTDTQYF TGTGCCAGCAGCCAGGTGGGAGGACTCACAGATACGCAGTATTTT - TRBV3-1 - TRBJ2-3
CSARMPPGVPSGRSHEQYF TGCAGTGCTAGGATGCCCCCTGGGGTGCCCAGCGGGAGGTCCCACGAGCAGTACTTC TRBD2 TRBV20-1 - TRBJ2-7
CASSSGQLSYNEQFF TGCGCCAGCAGCTCGGGACAGTTGTCCTACAATGAGCAGTTCTTC TRBD1 TRBV5-1 - TRBJ2-1
CASSPGWSYEQYF TGCGCCAGCAGCCCCGGGTGGTCCTACGAGCAGTACTTC - TRBV5-1 few TRBJ2-7
CSALGLAGADTQYF TGCAGTGCTCTGGGACTAGCGGGAGCGGATACGCAGTATTTT TRBD2 TRBV20-1 few TRBJ2-3
CASSRRDRGSEQYF TGTGCCAGCAGCCGCCGGGACAGGGGTTCGGAGCAGTACTTC TRBD1 TRBV28 - TRBJ2-7
CASSSGTPSEAFF TGCGCCAGCAGCTCCGGGACACCCAGTGAAGCTTTCTTT - TRBV5-1 - TRBJ1-1
CASSPLLAGANEQFF TGTGCCAGCTCACCGCTACTAGCGGGAGCCAATGAGCAGTTCTTC TRBD2 TRBV18 few TRBJ2-1
CASSLGSVGTGDWYTEAFF TGTGCCAGCAGCTTGGGCAGTGTAGGAACAGGGGATTGGTACACTGAAGCTTTCTTT TRBD1 TRBV5-4 - TRBJ1-1
CASSLLAGVTYNEQFF TGTGCCAGCAGCTTACTAGCGGGGGTGACCTACAATGAGCAGTTCTTC TRBD2 TRBV7-2 - TRBJ2-1
CASSQGREGNQPQHF TGCGCCAGCAGCCAAGGCAGGGAGGGCAATCAGCCCCAGCATTTT - TRBV4-3 few TRBJ1-5
CASSLTLIAGSYNEQFF TGTGCCAGCAGCCTCACCCTCATAGCGGGCTCCTACAATGAGCAGTTCTTC TRBD2 TRBV14 few TRBJ2-1
CASSFKGSLSEQYF TGTGCCAGCAGTTTTAAAGGGTCCTTAAGCGAGCAGTACTTC - TRBV12-3/TRBV12-4 - TRBJ2-7
CASSEILAQPDNEQFF TGCGCCAGCAGCGAAATACTAGCACAACCAGACAATGAGCAGTTCTTC - TRBV4-1 - TRBJ2-1
CASSAAGTANSPLHF TGTGCCAGCAGTGCGGCTGGGACCGCTAATTCACCCCTCCACTTT - TRBV6-1 few TRBJ1-6
CASSLEGSDTEAFF TGCGCCAGCAGCTTGGAGGGGTCGGACACTGAAGCTTTCTTT - TRBV5-1 - TRBJ1-1
CASSLAGQGVLRLFF TGTGCCAGCAGCTTGGCCGGGCAGGGGGTGTTACGGCTGTTTTTT TRBD1 TRBV5-6 many TRBJ1-4
CATSRQREGRETQYF TGTGCCACCAGCAGACAACGGGAGGGCCGGGAGACCCAGTACTTC TRBD2 TRBV15 - TRBJ2-5
CASSYRLGEQYF TGTGCCAGCAGCTACCGTTTGGGTGAGCAGTACTTC - TRBV12-3/TRBV12-4 few TRBJ2-7
CASRRGGAQETQYF TGTGCCAGCAGGCGGGGGGGGGCTCAAGAGACCCAGTACTTC TRBD2 TRBV6-1 - TRBJ2-5
CSGQGSYEQYF TGCAGCGGACAGGGCTCCTACGAGCAGTACTTC TRBD1 TRBV29-1 many TRBJ2-7
CASSLDIAGSGNTIYF TGTGCCAGCAGTTTAGACATAGCAGGGTCTGGAAACACCATATATTTT - TRBV12-3/TRBV12-4 - TRBJ1-3
CASSLVTANTGELFF TGTGCCAGCAGCTTAGTTACTGCCAACACCGGGGAGCTGTTTTTT - TRBV11-2 - TRBJ2-2
CASRGGRETQYF TGTGCCAGTCGAGGGGGAAGAGAGACCCAGTACTTC - TRBV3-1 many TRBJ2-5
CSASGTSGRSYNEQFF TGCAGTGCTTCCGGGACTAGCGGGAGATCGTACAATGAGCAGTTCTTC TRBD2 TRBV20-1 few TRBJ2-1